This TCR beta chain comes out of a study of glioma-infiltrating T cells after dendritic cell vaccination. This clone was detected only a few times. No glioblastoma patient carried an isocitrate dehydrogenase mutation. The PCR used 60 V beta and 13 J beta primers. Sequenced by immunoSEQ multiplex PCR; TCRdb stores in-frame clones only, minus some. The sample lists 85,000 to 95,000 clones; 85% to 90% were seen once. The source was blood, collected before dendritic cell vaccination. The receptor's source is a human donor with glioblastoma.

The CDR3 region is CASVGRLGNTIYF. In DNA form, the CDR3 reads TGTGCCAGTGTTGGCAGATTGGGAAACACCATATATTTT. The V and J genes are TRBV6-5 and TRBJ1-3, with D uncertain. This CDR3 contains 13 residues. The ends were cut back, 9 bases at V and 4 bases at J, with 13 bases in the middle. Germline V CDR1 and CDR2: MNHEY, SVGAGI.